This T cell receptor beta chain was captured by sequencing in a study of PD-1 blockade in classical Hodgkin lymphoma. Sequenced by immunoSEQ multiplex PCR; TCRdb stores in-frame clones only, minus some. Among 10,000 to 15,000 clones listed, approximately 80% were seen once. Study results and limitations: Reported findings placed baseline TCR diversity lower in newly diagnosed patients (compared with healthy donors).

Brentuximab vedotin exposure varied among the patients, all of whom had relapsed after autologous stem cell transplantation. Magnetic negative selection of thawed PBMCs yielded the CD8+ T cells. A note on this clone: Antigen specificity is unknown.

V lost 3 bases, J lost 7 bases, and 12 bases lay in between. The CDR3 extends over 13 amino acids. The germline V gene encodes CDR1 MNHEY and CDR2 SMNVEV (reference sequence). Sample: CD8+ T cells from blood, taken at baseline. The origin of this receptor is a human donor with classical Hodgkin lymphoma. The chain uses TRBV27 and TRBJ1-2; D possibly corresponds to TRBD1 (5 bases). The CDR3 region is CASSLGGGGGYTF. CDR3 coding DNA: TGTGCCAGCAGTTTGGGGGGAGGTGGTGGCTACACCTTC.